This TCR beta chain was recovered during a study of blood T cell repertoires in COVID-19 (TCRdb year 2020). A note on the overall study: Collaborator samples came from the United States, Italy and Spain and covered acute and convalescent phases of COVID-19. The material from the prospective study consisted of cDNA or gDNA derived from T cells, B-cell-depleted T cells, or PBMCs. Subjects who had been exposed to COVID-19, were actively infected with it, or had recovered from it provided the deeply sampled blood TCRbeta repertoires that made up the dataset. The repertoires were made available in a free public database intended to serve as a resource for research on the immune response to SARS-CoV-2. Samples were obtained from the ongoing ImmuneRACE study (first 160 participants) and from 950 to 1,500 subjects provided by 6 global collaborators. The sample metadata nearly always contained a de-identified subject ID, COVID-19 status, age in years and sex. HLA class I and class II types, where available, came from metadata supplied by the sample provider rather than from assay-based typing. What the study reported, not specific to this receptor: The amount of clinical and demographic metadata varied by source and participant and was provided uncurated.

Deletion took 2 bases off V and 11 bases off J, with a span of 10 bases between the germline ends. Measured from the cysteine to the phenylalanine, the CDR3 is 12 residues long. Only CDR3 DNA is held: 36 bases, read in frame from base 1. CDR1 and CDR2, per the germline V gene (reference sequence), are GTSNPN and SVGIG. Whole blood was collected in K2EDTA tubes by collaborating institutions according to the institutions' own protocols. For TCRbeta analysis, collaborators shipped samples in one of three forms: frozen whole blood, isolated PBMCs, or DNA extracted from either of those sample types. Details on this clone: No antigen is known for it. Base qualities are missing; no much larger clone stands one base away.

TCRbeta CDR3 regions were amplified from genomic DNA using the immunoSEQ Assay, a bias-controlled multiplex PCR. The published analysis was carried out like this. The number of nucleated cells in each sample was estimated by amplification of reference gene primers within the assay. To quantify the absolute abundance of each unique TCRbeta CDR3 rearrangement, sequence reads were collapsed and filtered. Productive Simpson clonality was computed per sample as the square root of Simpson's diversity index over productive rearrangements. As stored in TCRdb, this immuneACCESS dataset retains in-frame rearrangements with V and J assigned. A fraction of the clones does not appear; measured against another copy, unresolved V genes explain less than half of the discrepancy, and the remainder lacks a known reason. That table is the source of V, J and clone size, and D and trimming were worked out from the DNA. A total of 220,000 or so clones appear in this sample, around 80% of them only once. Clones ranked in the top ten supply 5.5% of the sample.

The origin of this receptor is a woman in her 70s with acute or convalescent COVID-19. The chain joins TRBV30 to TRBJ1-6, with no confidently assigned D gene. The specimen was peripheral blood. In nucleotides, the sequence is TGTGCCTGGAGTACGGGGATCCCACCCCTCCACTTT. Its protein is CAWSTGIPPLHF.